The entry below describes one T cell receptor beta chain. The germline V gene has CDR1 SGHTA and CDR2 FQGTGA. The CDR3 length is 13 residues. The ends lost 0 bases at V and 15 bases at J; junction bases unmatched: 7. The method was immunoSEQ multiplex PCR; TCRdb's version includes in-frame clones alone and lacks a portion of them. The data hold 15,000 to 20,000 clones, with around 85% observed a single time. This sample is part of a study of blood T cell repertoires in COVID-19. The sample comprised peripheral blood. The source of this sequence is a man aged 35-49 years with active or convalescent COVID-19. The rearrangement uses TRBV7-3 and TRBJ2-1; 8 positions match TRBD1. The DNA for the CDR3 is TGTGCCAGCAGCTTAACATGGCAGGGGGCGAGGTTCTTC. Encoded protein: CASSLTWQGARFF.